Shown below are 11 T cell receptor beta chains from a single sample sequenced in a study of T cells in Graves' hyperthyroidism and ophthalmopathy. Researchers amplified the TCR beta CDR3 regions from RNA transcripts. A set of HTBI primers served as the primers for a first-round RT-PCR of the TCR CDR3. Each CDR3 protein gets one entry after TCRdb re-called the multiplex PCR reads with MiXCR. Seen here are some 500,000 distinct CDR3 sequences, approximately 25% observed once, and the top ten hold around 11%. The sample was blood. These receptor sequences come from a woman in her 30s with Graves' ophthalmopathy.

In its sample, this clonotype was seen many times. The chain carries TRBV7-2 and TRBJ2-3, with D perhaps TRBD1 (6 bases). The CDR3 has 13 residues. Germline assignment: CDR1 SGHTA and CDR2 FQGNSA. Trimming took 5 bases from V and 4 from J, leaving 10 bases between them. The CDR3 DNA sequence: TGTGCCAGCAGCGCGACAGGCCCAGATACGCAGTATTTT. Amino acid sequence: CASSATGPDTQYF.

This clonotype was detected a few times. A much larger clone lies one base from this, so it may be a read error. The chain combines TRBV6-1 with TRBJ1-1; D may be TRBD1 (6 bases). The CDR3 extends over 14 amino acids. Germline-derived CDR1 and CDR2 are MNHNS and SASEGT. The CDR3, as DNA: TGTGCCAGCAGCTGGCAGGGGTTGAACACTGAAGCTTGCTTT. Its translation is CASSWQGLNTEACF.

This clonotype was picked up many times. The chain combines TRBV7-8 with TRBJ1-3; D ambiguous. Germline lookup yields CDR1 SGHVS and CDR2 FQNEAQ. Trimming stripped 5 bases from V and 0 bases from J, with 17 bases between. The CDR3 spans 17 residues. The CDR3: CASSPSGGITSGNTIYF. DNA of the CDR3: TGTGCCAGCAGCCCCTCAGGTGGGATAACCTCTGGAAACACCATATATTTT.

In this sample, this clonotype turned up many times. The genes are TRBV2 and TRBJ1-2; TRBD1 aligns across 7 bases. This CDR3 spans 12 amino acids. The germline CDR1 and CDR2 sequences are SNHLY and FYNNEI. The V and J ends lost 4 bases and 4 bases, in that order; junction bases with no gene match: 0. CDR3 DNA sequence: TGTGCCAGCAGTGCAGGGGGCTATGGCTACACCTTC. It specifies CASSAGGYGYTF.

The genes are TRBV7-2 and TRBJ1-3; D is unresolved. Trimming stripped 4 bases from V and 4 bases from J, with 14 bases between. The CDR3 is made up of 15 amino acids. In germline, CDR1 is SGHTA, CDR2 FQGNSA. The CDR3 loop is CASSSSHRVGNTIYF. The CDR3 DNA reads TGTGCCAGCAGCTCGAGTCACCGGGTAGGAAACACCATATATTTT.

Many counts were recorded for this clonotype. Here the CDR3 reads CASSLGSSYGYTF. In DNA, the CDR3 is TGTGCCAGCAGTCTTGGGAGCAGCTATGGCTACACCTTC. The chain uses TRBV28 and TRBJ1-2; D remains unclear. Trimming left V 5 bases short and J 4 bases short, with 11 bases between. Germline loops: CDR1 MDHEN, CDR2 SYDVKM. The CDR3 extends over 13 amino acids.

This clonotype was picked up many times. The chain joins TRBV28 to TRBJ2-6; D unclear. Trimming stripped 4 bases from V and 4 bases from J, with 8 bases between. Germline V CDR1 and CDR2: MDHEN, SYDVKM. The CDR3 extends over 14 amino acids. CDR3 sequence (DNA): TGTGCCAGCAGTTCACCTTTAGGGGCCAACGTCCTGACTTTC. This translates into CASSSPLGANVLTF.

V gene TRBV6-5 combines with J gene TRBJ1-1; D gene unclear. CDR3 size: 16 residues. Germline V gene lookup returns CDR1 MNHEY and CDR2 SVGAGI. Between the trimmed V and J ends, which lost 2 bases and 1 base, there was a span of 14 bases. The CDR3: CASSYEAGSANTEAFF. The CDR3 DNA sequence: TGTGCCAGCAGTTACGAGGCGGGATCGGCGAACACTGAAGCTTTCTTT.

This clonotype was counted only a few times. This chain connects TRBV6-5 to TRBJ2-1, with D possibly being TRBD2 (6 bases). CDR1 and CDR2 from the germline V gene are MNHEY and SVGAGI. The CDR3 totals 18 residues. Trimming removed 3 bases at V and 7 bases at J, with 25 bases between. CDR3 nucleotides: TGTGCCAGCAGTTATGTGTGGGACTGGGGTGGGGGGTCGAATGAGCAGTTCTTC. Its translation is CASSYVWDWGGGSNEQFF.

The chain recombines TRBV18 with TRBJ1-2; 7 bases map to TRBD1. The V segment lost 6 bases and the J segment 3 bases; nucleotides outside the gene matches: 7. Germline V gene sequence: CDR1 KGHSH, CDR2 LQKENI. The CDR3 runs to 14 residues. CDR3 region: CASSFDRDYYGYTF. The CDR3 DNA reads TGTGCCAGCTCGTTTGACAGGGATTACTATGGCTACACCTTC.

The genes are TRBV6-1 and TRBJ1-2; D unresolved. This CDR3 region has 13 residues. The V end was cut by 2 bases, the J end by 2 bases, with 6 bases between. CDR1 MNHNS and CDR2 SASEGT come from the germline V gene. In nucleotides, the CDR3 is TGTGCCAGCAGTGAAAATAAGAACTATGGCTACACCTTC. Protein product: CASSENKNYGYTF.